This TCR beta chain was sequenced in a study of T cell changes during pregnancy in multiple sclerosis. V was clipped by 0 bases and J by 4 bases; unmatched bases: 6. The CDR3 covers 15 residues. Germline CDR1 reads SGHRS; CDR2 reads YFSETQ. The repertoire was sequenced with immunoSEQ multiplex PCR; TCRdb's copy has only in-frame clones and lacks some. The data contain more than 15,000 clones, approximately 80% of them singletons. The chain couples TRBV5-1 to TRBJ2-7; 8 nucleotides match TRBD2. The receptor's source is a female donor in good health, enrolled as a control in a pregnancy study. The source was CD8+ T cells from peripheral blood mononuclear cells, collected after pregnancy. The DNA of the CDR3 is TGCGCCAGCAGCTTGGCCACGGGAGGGACGTACGAGCAGTACTTC. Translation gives CASSLATGGTYEQYF.